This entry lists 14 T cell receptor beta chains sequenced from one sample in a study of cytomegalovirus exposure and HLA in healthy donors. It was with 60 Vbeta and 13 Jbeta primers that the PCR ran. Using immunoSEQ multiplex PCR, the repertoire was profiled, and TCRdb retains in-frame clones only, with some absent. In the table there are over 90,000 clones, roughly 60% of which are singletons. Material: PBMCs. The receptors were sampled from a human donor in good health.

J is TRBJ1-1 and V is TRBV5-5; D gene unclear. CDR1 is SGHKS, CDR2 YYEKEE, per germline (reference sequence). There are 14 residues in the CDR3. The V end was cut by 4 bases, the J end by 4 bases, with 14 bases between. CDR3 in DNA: TGTGCCAGCAGCCCGGGCTCGGAGGGCACTGAAGCTTTCTTT. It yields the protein CASSPGSEGTEAFF.

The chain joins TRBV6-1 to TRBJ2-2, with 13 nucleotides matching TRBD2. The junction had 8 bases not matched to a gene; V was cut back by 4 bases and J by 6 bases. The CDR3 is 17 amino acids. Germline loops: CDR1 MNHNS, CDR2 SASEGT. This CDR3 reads CASSVGLAGRVAGELFF. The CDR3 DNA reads TGTGCCAGCAGTGTGGGACTAGCGGGAAGAGTGGCCGGGGAGCTGTTTTTT.

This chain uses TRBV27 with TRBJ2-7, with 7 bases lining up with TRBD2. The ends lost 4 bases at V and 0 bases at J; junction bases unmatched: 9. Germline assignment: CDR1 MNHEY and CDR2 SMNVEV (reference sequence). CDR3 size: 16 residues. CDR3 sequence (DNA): TGTGCCAGCAGTTACTCGGGACGCGGGAGCTCCTACGAGCAGTACTTC. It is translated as CASSYSGRGSSYEQYF.

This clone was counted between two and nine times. The CDR3 protein is CASGQGVIGDEQFF. The CDR3 DNA sequence: TGTGCCAGCGGACAGGGGGTAATCGGCGATGAGCAGTTCTTC. The chain is built from TRBV9 and TRBJ2-1; 10 nucleotides match TRBD1. The J segment lost 8 bases and the V segment lost 7 bases, leaving 9 bases of the junction unmatched. The CDR3 consists of 14 residues. The germline CDR1 and CDR2 sequences are SGDLS and YYNGEE.

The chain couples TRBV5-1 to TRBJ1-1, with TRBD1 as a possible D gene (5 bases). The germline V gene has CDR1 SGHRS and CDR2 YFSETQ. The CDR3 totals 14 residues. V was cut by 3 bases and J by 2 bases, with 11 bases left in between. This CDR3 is CASSSQGGNTEAFF. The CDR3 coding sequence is TGCGCCAGCAGCTCCCAGGGAGGAAACACTGAAGCTTTCTTT.

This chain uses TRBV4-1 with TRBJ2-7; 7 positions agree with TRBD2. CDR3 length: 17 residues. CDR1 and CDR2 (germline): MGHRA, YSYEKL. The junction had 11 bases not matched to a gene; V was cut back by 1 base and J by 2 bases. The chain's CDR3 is CASSQVVRDYRTYEQYF. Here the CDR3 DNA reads TGCGCCAGCAGCCAAGTCGTCCGGGACTACCGCACCTACGAGCAGTACTTC.

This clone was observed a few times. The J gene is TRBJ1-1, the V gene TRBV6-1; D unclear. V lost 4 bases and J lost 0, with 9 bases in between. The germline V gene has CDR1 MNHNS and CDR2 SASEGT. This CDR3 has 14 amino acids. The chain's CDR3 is CASSGWPVNTEAFF. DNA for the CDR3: TGTGCCAGCAGTGGTTGGCCTGTGAACACTGAAGCTTTCTTT.

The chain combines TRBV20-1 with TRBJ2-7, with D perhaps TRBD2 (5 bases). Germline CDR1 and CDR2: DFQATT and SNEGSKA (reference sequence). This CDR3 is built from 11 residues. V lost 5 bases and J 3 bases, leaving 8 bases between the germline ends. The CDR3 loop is CSAHDYYEQYF. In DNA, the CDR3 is TGCAGTGCTCATGACTACTACGAGCAGTACTTC.

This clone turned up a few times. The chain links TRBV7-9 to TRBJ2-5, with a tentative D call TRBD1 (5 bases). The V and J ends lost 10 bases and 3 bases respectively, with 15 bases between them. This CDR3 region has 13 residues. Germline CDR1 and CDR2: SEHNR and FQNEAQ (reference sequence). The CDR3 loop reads CAIGVRSKETQYF. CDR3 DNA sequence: TGTGCCATAGGGGTACGAAGTAAAGAGACCCAGTACTTC.

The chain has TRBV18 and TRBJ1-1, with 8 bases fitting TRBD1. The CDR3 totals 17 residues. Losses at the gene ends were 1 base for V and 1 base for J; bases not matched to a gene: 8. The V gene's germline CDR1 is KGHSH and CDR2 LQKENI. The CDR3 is CASSPLMTGDKNTEAFF. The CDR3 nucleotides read TGTGCCAGCTCACCACTTATGACAGGGGATAAGAACACTGAAGCTTTCTTT.

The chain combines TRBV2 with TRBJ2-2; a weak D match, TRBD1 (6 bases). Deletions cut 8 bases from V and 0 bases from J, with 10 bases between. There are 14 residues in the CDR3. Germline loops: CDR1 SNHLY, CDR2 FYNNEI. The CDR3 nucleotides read TGTGCCAGCGAGGGACATTCGAACACCGGGGAGCTGTTTTTT. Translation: CASEGHSNTGELFF.

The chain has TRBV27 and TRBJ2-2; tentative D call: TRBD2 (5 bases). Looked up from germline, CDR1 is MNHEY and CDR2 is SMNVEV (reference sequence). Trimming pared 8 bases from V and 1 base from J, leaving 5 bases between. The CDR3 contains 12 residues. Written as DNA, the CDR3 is TGTGCCAGCGGGAGGAACACCGGGGAGCTGTTTTTT. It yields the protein CASGRNTGELFF.

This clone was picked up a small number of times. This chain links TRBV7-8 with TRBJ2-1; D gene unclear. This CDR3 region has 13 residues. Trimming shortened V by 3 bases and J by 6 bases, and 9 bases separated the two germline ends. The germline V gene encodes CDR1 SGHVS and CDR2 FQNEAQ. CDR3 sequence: CASSFDPLNEQFF. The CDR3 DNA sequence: TGTGCCAGCAGCTTTGATCCACTCAATGAGCAGTTCTTC. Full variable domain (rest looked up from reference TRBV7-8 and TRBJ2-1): GAGVSQSPRYKVAKRGQDVALRCDPISGHVSLFWYQQALGQGPEFLTYFQNEAQLDKSGLPSDRFFAERPEGSVSTLKIQRTQQEDSAVYLCASSFDPLNEQFFGPGTRLTVL.

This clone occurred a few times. The CDR3 DNA sequence: TGCGCCAGCAGCCCCCGACAGGGGGCCGACTACGAGCAGTACTTC. This encodes CASSPRQGADYEQYF. The rearrangement uses TRBV5-1 and TRBJ2-7; TRBD1 agrees at 10 bases. V was clipped by 4 bases and J by 3 bases; unmatched bases: 7. CDR1 SGHRS and CDR2 YFSETQ come from the germline V gene. The CDR3 loop spans 15 amino acids.